The clone carrying this TCR beta chain appeared a few times. The source of the sample is a study of spatial heterogeneity in lung cancer. Trimming removed 4 bases at V and 7 bases at J, with 11 bases between. CDR3 length: 14 amino acids. From germline, CDR1 is SGHDN and CDR2 FVKESK. Each TCR cDNA molecule bore a unique molecular identifier. TCRdb processed the 5' RACE reads anew with MiXCR; each CDR3 protein has one entry. The table has tens of thousands of distinct CDR3 sequences, around 7.2% seen once. Stated time point: sample taken at primary tumor resection. The donors, 60 to 80 patients with untreated early-stage non-small cell lung cancer, provided the samples. Unsorted samples of tumor, nontumor lung or frozen PBMC had their whole RNA sequenced.

Sample: PBMCs, taken at surgery. This rearrangement joins TRBV14 to TRBJ1-6, with D possibly TRBD1 on 6 matching bases. This receptor was identified in a male donor with early-stage non-small cell lung cancer. The CDR3 region is CASSRLDRNSPLHF. CDR3 coding DNA: TGTGCCAGCAGCCGACTCGACAGGAATTCACCCCTCCACTTT.